This TCR beta chain originates from a study of cytomegalovirus exposure and HLA in healthy donors (TCRdb year 2017). Regarding the study in general: In an earlier analysis of approximately 500 of the donors, roughly 300 Gb of sequence data and 117 million unique TCR beta sequences from 150 million to 200 million T cells were reported. High-throughput TCR immunosequencing, statistical association of individual TCRs with disease status, and machine learning were combined to predict cytomegalovirus infection status. In addition to the first cohort of roughly 670 subjects, a separate validation cohort of 100 to 150 different subjects was used. All discovery cohort repertoires had been generated using a single sequencing platform. A later analysis re-examined previously published TCR beta repertoires from 600 to 700 donors and added high-resolution HLA genotyping to investigate patterns of TCR occurrence. About 5 DR-DQ haplotypes were handled as single units for association and clustering, since linkage in the cohort was strong. Among almost 400 genotyped donors of the cohort, an average of about 240,000 unique TCR beta nucleotide sequences were sequenced per donor, roughly a sixth of them non-productive. Class I and class II HLA loci were covered by the typing at four-digit resolution. The T cell repertoires of 666 subjects were profiled by immunosequencing and related to cytomegalovirus serostatus. The study aimed to test whether signatures of past pathogen exposure could be identified by cataloging public T cell receptors. A later genetic analysis used genome-wide SNP genotypes for about 65% of the 666 donors, treating that subset as a discovery cohort. The later analysis used no new phenotypic data to find candidate immune exposures, relying instead on TCR beta sequences and their occurrence across donors. Donor age, sex, ethnicity and CMV serostatus were compiled together with the repertoire data. The number of typed donors differed by locus: about 629-630 for A, B, C, DRB1 and DQB1; 500 to 550 for DQA1; around 610 for DPA1; and approximately 450 for DPB1. An earlier analysis of several hundred of the donors applied high-throughput TCR beta sequencing to assess whether each TCR beta V gene segment acted as functional or pseudogenic. The genetic ancestry cluster associated with self-reported Caucasian donors included 81% of the roughly 360 genotyped donors. An early release covering more than 500 HLA-typed donors comprised about 300 gigabases of sequencing data and approximately 85 million unique TCR sequences.

To prepare the library, the immunoSEQ multiplex PCR assay was applied. The multiplex PCR relied on a mix of 60 forward primers for TCR Vbeta segments and 13 reverse primers for TCR Jbeta segments. A multiplex PCR assay on genomic DNA amplified the CDR3 region of rearranged TCR beta genes. The Illumina HiSeq System was used to sequence the amplified TCR beta libraries as 87-base-pair reads. In the original analysis: In a later analysis, tens of millions of unique TCR beta chains were counted across the approximately 640 repertoires, and roughly 10 million of these chains were shared by at least two donors. A nearest-neighbor algorithm error-corrected the raw reads and collapsed the reads into unique sequences, merging closely related sequences to remove PCR and sequencing errors. Alignment of CDR3 sequences to IMGT reference sequences was used to assign V, D and J gene segments. Each retained sequence needed at least a six-nucleotide match to both a V gene segment and a J gene segment. A rearrangement was called productive if the CDR3 had no stop codons and remained in frame with V and J, and every other rearrangement was called non-productive. CDR3 was defined by IMGT convention, running from the second conserved V-encoded cysteine to the conserved J-encoded phenylalanine. The earlier analysis of some 580 of the donors excluded any sequence lacking an unambiguous match to a single V gene segment. An earlier analysis of about 600 of the donors called V segments functional above 56.7% productive rearrangements and segregating when the between-donor standard deviation exceeded 5%. A statistical classification framework was built to diagnose cytomegalovirus status from the catalog of TCR beta chain sequences. A later analysis assigned V and J genes by comparing TCR nucleotide sequences with IMGT/GENE-DB human TR gene sequences. A later analysis assigned CDR3 sequences and most-parsimonious VDJ recombination scenarios with the TCRdist pipeline. A later analysis defined each TCR beta chain by its CDR3 amino acid sequence plus V-gene family, and excluded reads lacking a unique V-gene family. As a way to deal with suspected cross-contamination and a sequencing artifact, a later analysis dropped approximately 590 nucleotide sequences that were highly shared and had low generation probability. A later analysis calculated a clonal expansion index for each public chain from normalized within-repertoire ranks of inferred template counts. In a later analysis, generation probabilities were computed with a VDJ recombination model fitted to out-of-frame rearrangements, and the resulting probabilities were checked against IGoR. In a later analysis, hypergeometric tests were used to score TCR-TCR, TCR-HLA and TCR-CMV co-occurrence, with a repertoire-size bias correction applied to TCR pairs. A later analysis estimated false discovery rates by permuting HLA or CMV assignments 20 times. In a later analysis, co-occurring TCRs were grouped with DBSCAN, and TCRdist sequence similarity was added when clustering was performed within HLA-allele-positive subsets. Repertoires with fewer than 30,000 or more than 120,000 public chains were left out of co-occurrence clustering, as were five repertoires with anomalous nucleotide sharing. This immuneACCESS table, as held by TCRdb, lists in-frame sequences with V and J called but not all clones. Of the missing ones, under half trace to an unresolved V gene in checked studies; the others have no known cause. Clonal size and the V and J genes are those of that table, whereas D and trimming came from the DNA. The sample profile shows roughly 130,000 clones; around 8.5% of them were found once. Of the sample, 5% to 7% is held by the ten largest clones.

Summary of the overall study and its limitations: According to a later analysis, parvovirus B19, influenza, CMV and Epstein-Barr virus appeared linked to several top co-occurrence clusters. A cluster of highly shared sequence variants was judged likely to represent a technical artifact of the sequencing pipeline. The only immune exposure information available for the cohort was CMV serostatus. Because HLA typing was unavailable for some donors at each locus, only the typed subset was used in association tests. Most TCR sequences were observed very rarely across donors, whereas some public TCRs were present in many individuals. The cohort was sequenced for TCR beta chains only, and without alpha or paired-chain data the features that could be detected were limited. Strong co-occurrence of HLA alleles, especially DR and DQ, made assigning TCR associations to individual alleles difficult. The earlier analysis of nearly 600 of the donors excluded around 17 rarely observed V segments, including chromosome 9 orphons, because counts were too low. In vitro tests confirmed that a few of the cytomegalovirus-associated TCR beta chains recognize cytomegalovirus antigens. Broadly in line with IMGT annotations, most TCR beta V segments showed up in productive rearrangements about 87% or about 30% of the time in an earlier analysis of approximately 640 of the donors. The study gave a list of some 150 TCR beta chains associated with cytomegalovirus. Specific HLA alleles were associated with 16,951 TCR beta sequences at a false discovery rate of 0.05 in a later analysis. V-gene and J-gene trimming of TCR beta chains was associated with a missense DCLRE1C variant in a later genetic analysis, and the association was replicated in an independent cohort. In a later analysis, TCR association rates were found to vary across HLA loci, with the most associated TCRs seen for DRB1 alleles and the fewest for HLA-C alleles. Linkage disequilibrium might explain the correlated functional status among segregating V segments, but an unknown experimental factor could not be ruled out. In a later genetic analysis, fewer N-insertions in productive TCRs were reported among donors in an Asian-associated ancestry cluster than the roughly 640-donor mean. Most CMV-associated TCR beta chains appeared to be HLA-restricted in a later analysis, and the HLA associations seemed to be driven largely by CMV exposure. Some IMGT-functional V segments, including TRBV6-2 and TRBV6-3, could not be distinguished by the 87-base-pair reads and were therefore excluded. The classifier was reported to diagnose cytomegalovirus status with high specificity and sensitivity in both the original cohort and the validation cohort. The authors suggested that the approach could potentially be generalized to other disease states and immunological phenotypes. A further reported finding was that TCR beta sequences accurately predicted the HLA-A and HLA-B alleles for most subjects in the first cohort. A later analysis found that HLA-associated TCR beta chains were more clonally expanded and had lower generation probabilities than equally common non-associated chains. Roughly uniform sequencing depth across donors was assumed in presence/absence analyses, although this assumption may not hold.

The cohort was made up of about 610 healthy bone marrow donors. All cohort members were sampled while nominally healthy, although unrecorded immune exposures were likely present. The donor was CMV seronegative and was included in the group of a few hundred seronegative cohort members. A peripheral blood sample was collected from each donor, and TCR beta sequencing was performed on peripheral blood mononuclear cells. The Qiagen DNeasy Blood Extraction Kit was used to extract genomic DNA from the blood cell samples. Details on this clone: Its antigen remains undetermined. No per-base quality is available; no much larger clone lies one base away.

In the germline V gene (reference sequence), CDR1 corresponds to SEHNR and CDR2 to FQNEAQ. Including cysteine and phenylalanine, the CDR3 has 14 amino acids. Left in the record is the CDR3 DNA by itself, 42 bases read in frame from the first base. The germline ends are 5 bases apart after V is trimmed by 1 base and J by 0 bases. Here the chain combines TRBV7-9 and TRBJ2-3, with the D gene not clear enough to name. Sequenced sample: PBMCs. This sequence originates from a man aged 40-49 years in good health and CMV-seronegative. The nucleotides read TGTGCCAGCAGCTTAGTCGCGAGCACAGATACGCAGTATTTT. This is translated as CASSLVASTDTQYF.